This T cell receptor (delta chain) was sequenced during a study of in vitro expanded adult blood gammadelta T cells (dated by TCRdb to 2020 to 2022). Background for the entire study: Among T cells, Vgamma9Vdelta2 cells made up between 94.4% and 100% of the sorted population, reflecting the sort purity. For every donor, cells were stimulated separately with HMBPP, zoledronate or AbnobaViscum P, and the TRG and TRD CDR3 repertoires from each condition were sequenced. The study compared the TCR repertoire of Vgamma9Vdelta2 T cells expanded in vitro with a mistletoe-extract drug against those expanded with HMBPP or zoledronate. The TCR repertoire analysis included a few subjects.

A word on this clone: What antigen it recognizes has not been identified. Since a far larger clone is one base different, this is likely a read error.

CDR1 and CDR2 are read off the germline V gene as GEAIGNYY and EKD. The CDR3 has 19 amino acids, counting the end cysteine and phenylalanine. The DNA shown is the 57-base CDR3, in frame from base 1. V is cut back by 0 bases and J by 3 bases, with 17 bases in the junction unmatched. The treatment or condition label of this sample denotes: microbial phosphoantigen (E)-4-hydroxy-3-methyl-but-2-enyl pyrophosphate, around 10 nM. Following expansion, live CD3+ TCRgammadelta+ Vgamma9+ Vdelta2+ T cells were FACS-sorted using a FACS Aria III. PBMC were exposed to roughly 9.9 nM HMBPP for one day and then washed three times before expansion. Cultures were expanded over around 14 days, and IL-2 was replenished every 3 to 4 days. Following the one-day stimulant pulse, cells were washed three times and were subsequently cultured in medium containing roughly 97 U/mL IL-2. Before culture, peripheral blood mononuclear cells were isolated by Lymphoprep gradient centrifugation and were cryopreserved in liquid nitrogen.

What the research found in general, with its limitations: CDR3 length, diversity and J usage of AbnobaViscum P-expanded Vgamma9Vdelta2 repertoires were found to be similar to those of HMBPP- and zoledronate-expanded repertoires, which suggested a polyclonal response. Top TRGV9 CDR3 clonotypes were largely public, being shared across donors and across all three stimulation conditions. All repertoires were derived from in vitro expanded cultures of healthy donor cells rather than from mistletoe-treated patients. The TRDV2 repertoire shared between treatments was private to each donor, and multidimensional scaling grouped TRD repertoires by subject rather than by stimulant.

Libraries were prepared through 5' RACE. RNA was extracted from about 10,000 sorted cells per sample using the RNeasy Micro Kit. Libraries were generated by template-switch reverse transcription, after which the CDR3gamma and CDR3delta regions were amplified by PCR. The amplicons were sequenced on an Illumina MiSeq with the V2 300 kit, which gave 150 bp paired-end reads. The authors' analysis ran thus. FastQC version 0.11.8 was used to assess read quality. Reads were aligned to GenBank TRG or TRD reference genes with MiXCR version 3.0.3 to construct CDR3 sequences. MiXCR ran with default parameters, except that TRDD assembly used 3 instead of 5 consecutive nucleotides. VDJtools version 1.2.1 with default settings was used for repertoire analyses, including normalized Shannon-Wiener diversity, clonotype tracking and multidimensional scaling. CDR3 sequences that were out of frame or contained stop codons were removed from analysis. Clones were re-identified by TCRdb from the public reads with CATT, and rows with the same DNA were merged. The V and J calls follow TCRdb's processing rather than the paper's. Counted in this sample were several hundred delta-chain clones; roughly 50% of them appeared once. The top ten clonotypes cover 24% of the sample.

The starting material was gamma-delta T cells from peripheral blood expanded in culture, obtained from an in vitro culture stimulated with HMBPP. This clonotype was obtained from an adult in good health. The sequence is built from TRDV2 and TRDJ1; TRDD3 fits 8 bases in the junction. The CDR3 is CACDTLPGDMRENADKLIF. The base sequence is TGTGCCTGTGACACCCTCCCGGGGGATATGCGGGAGAACGCCGATAAACTCATCTTT.